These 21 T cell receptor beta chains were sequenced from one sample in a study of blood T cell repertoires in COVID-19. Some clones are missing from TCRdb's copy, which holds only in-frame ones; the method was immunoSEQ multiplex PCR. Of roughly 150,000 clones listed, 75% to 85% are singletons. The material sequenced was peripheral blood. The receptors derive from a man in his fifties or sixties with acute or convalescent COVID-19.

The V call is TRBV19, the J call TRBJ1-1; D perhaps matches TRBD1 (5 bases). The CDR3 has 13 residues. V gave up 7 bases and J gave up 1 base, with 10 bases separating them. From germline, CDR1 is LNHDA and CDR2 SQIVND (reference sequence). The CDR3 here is CASTLGGNTEAFF. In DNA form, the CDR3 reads TGTGCCAGTACCCTGGGGGGGAACACTGAAGCTTTCTTT.

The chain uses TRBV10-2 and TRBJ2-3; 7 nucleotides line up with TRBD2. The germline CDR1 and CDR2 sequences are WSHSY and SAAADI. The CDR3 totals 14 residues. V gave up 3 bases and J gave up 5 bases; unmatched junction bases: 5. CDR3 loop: CASSDRGRGDTQYF. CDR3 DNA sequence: TGCGCCAGCAGTGACCGGGGGAGGGGAGATACGCAGTATTTT.

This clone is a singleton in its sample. The CDR3 sequence: CASSYSSGGGEAFF. As DNA, the CDR3 is TGTGCCAGCAGTTACTCGAGCGGTGGTGGTGAAGCTTTCTTT. V is TRBV6-2 or TRBV6-3 and J is TRBJ1-1; D is undetermined. V shed 0 bases and J shed 7 bases, with 12 bases lying between them. This CDR3 comprises 14 residues. Germline V gives CDR1 MNHEY, CDR2 SVGEGT.

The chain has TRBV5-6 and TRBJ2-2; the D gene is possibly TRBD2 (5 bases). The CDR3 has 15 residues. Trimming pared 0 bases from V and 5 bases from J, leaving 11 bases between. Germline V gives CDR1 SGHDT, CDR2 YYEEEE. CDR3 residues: CASSLVQEVTGELFF. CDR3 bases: TGTGCCAGCAGCTTGGTCCAGGAGGTGACCGGGGAGCTGTTTTTT.

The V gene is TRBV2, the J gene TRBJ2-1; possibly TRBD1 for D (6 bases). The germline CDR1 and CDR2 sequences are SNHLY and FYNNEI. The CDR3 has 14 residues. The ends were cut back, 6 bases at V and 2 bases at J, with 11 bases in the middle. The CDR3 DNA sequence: TGTGCCAGCAGGAGACAGGTTACCTACAATGAGCAGTTCTTC. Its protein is CASRRQVTYNEQFF.

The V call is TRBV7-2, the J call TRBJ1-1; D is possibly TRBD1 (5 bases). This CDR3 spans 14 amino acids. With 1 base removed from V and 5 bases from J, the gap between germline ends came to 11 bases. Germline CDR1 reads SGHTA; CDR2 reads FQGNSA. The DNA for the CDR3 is TGTGCCAGCAGCTTAGGGTCGGCAGGGACTGAAGCTTTCTTT. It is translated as CASSLGSAGTEAFF.

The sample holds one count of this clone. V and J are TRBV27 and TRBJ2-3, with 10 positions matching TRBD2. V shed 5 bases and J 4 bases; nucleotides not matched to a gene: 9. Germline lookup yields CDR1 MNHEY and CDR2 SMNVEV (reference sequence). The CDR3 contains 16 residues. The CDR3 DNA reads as TGTGCCAGCAGTAAAATAGCGGGGGGCTATGCAGATACGCAGTATTTT. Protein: CASSKIAGGYADTQYF.

CDR3 amino acids: CASRPDRGEAFF. The CDR3 DNA follows: TGTGCCAGCAGGCCAGACAGGGGTGAAGCTTTCTTT. The chain has TRBV12-3 or TRBV12-4 and TRBJ1-1; the match to TRBD1 covers 8 bases. With V trimmed by 6 bases and J by 7 bases, 4 bases remained unmatched. The CDR3 spans 12 residues.

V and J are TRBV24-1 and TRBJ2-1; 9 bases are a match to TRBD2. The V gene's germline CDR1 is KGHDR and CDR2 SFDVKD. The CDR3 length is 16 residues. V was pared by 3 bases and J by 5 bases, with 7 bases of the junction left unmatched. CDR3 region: CATSDGVSGRHNEQFF. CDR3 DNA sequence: TGTGCCACCAGTGATGGGGTTAGCGGGAGACACAATGAGCAGTTCTTC.

The CDR3 nucleotides are TGTGCCAGCAGCCGGGGGACAGGAGGCAATCAGCCCCAGCATTTT. It yields the protein CASSRGTGGNQPQHF. The chain recombines TRBV13 with TRBJ1-5, with 8 positions matching TRBD1. Germline V CDR1 and CDR2: PRHDT, FYEKMQ (reference sequence). The CDR3 loop spans 15 amino acids. The J segment lost 2 bases and the V segment lost 5 bases, leaving 5 bases of the junction unmatched. The full variable domain, with the rest looked up from reference TRBV13 and TRBJ1-5, is AAGVIQSPRHLIKEKRETATLKCYPIPRHDTVYWYQQGPGQDPQFLISFYEKMQSDKGSIPDRFSAQQFSDYHSELNMSSLELGDSALYFCASSRGTGGNQPQHFGDGTRLSIL.

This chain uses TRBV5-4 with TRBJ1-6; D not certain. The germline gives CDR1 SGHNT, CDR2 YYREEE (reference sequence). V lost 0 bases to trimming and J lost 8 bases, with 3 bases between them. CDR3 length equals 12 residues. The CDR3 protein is CASSLVDSPLHF. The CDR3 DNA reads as TGTGCCAGCAGCTTGGTAGATTCACCCCTCCACTTT.

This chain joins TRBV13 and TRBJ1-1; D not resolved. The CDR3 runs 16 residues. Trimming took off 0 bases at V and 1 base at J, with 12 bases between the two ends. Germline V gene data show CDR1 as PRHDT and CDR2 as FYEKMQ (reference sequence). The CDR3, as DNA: TGTGCCAGCAGCTTAGGTCAGGCTGATGAGAACACTGAAGCTTTCTTT. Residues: CASSLGQADENTEAFF.

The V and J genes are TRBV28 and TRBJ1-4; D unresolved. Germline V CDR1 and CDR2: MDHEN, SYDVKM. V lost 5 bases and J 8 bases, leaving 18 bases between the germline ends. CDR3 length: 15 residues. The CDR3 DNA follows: TGTGCCAGCAGTCTAACCCCGGCTGAGAGGGAAAAACTGTTTTTT. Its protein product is CASSLTPAEREKLFF.

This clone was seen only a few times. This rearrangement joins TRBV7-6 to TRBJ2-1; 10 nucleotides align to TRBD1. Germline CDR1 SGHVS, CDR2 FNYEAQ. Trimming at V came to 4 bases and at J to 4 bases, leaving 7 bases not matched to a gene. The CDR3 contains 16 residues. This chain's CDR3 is CASSSTGTGAYNEQFF. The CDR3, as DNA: TGTGCCAGCAGCTCGACCGGGACAGGGGCGTACAATGAGCAGTTCTTC.

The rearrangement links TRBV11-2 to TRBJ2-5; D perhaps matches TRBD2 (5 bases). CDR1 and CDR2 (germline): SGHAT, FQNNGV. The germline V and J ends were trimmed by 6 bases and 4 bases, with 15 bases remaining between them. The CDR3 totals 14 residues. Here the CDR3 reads CASSPSGSRETQYF. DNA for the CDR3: TGTGCCAGCAGTCCCAGCGGATCACGAGAGACCCAGTACTTC.

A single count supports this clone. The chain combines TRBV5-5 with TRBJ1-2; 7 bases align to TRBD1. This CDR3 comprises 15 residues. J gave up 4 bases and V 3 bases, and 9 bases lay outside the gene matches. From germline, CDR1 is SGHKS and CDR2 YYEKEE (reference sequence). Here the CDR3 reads CASSSIGQAGYGYTF. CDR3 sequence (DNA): TGTGCCAGCAGCTCCATAGGACAGGCTGGCTATGGCTACACCTTC.

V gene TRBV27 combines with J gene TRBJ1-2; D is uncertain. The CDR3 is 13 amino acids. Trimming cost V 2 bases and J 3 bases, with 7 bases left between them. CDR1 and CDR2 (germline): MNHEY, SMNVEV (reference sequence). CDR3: CASSLNTDYGYTF. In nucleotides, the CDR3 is TGTGCCAGCAGTTTAAACACCGACTATGGCTACACCTTC.

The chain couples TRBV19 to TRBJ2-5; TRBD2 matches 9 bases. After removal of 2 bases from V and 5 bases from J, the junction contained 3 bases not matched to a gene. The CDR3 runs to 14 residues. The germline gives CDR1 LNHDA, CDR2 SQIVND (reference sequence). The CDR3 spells CASSISGGRETQYF. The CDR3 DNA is TGTGCCAGTAGTATAAGCGGGGGGCGGGAGACCCAGTACTTC.

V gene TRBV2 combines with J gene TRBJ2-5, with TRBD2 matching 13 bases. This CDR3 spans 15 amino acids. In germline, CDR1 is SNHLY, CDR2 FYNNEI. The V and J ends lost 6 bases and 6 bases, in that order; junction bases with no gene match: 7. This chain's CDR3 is CASRRTSGGKQTQYF. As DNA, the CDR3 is TGTGCCAGCAGAAGGACTAGCGGGGGAAAGCAGACCCAGTACTTC. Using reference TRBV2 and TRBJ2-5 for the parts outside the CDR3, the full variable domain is EPEVTQTPSHQVTQMGQEVILRCVPISNHLYFYWYRQILGQKVEFLVSFYNNEISEKSEIFDDQFSVERPDGSNFTLKIRSTKLEDSAMYFCASRRTSGGKQTQYFGPGTRLLVL.

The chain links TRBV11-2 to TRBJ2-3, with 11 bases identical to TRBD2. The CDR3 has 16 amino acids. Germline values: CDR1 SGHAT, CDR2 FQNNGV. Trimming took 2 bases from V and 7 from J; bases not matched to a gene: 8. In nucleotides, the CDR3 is TGTGCCAGCAGCTTATCGGTAGCGGGGGGGCGAAATACGCAGTATTTT. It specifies CASSLSVAGGRNTQYF.

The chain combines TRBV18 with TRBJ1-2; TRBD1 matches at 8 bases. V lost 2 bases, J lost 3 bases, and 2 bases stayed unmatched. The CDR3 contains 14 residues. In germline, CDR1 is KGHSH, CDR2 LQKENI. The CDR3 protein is CASSPGQGYYGYTF. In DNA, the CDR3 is TGTGCCAGCTCACCAGGACAGGGATACTATGGCTACACCTTC.